This T cell receptor beta chain was retrieved from a study of blood T cell repertoires in COVID-19. Study as a whole: PBMCs, B-cell-depleted T cells, or T cells provided the cDNA or gDNA that made up the material.

Living in under 30 US areas, the participants were between roughly 18 and 90 years of age. What the recovered Cohort 3 donors had was two negative PCRs, clearance, or symptom resolution. This clone was observed once. Per the study methods: Quantification of nucleated cells was approximated via reference gene primer amplification. Method: immunoSEQ multiplex PCR; TCRdb's copy keeps in-frame clones and lacks some. V, J and clone size reflect that table, while D and trimming were determined from the DNA. The table has under 300,000 clones, around 89% seen once. J lost 13 bases, V lost 1 base, and 14 bases had no gene match. The CDR3 loop spans 15 amino acids. In germline, CDR1 is MGHRA, CDR2 YSYEKL.

The genes are TRBV4-1 and TRBJ2-7; 9 bases are shared with TRBD1. Sequenced: PBMCs or T cells enriched from blood (not recorded which). The clonotype comes from a man in his forties who had recovered from COVID-19. This CDR3 is CASSQVQDRGHPLYF. The CDR3 bases are TGCGCCAGCAGCCAAGTGCAGGACAGGGGACACCCCCTCTACTTC.